What follows describes a single TCR beta chain. As yet, its antigen is unknown. The data stem from a study of cytomegalovirus exposure and HLA in healthy donors. Study as a whole: When fewer than 400 donors were genotyped, roughly 80% of them were found to fall in the Caucasian-associated ancestry cluster. General observations from the study: In a later analysis, at a false discovery rate of 0.05, under 20,000 TCR beta sequences matched HLA alleles. According to reports, the classifier identified cytomegalovirus status with high specificity and sensitivity.

The PCR contained 60 Vbeta and 13 Jbeta primers. TCRdb keeps only in-frame clones here, not all; method: immunoSEQ multiplex PCR. The table lists 80,000 to 100,000 clones, approximately 83% of them singletons. CDR1 MDHEN and CDR2 SYDVKM come from the germline V gene. Trimming cost V 7 bases and J 1 base, with 14 bases left between them. The CDR3 sequence is 14 residues long. The donors were healthy bone marrow donors. This sequence originates from a female donor in good health and CMV-seropositive. The sequenced sample was PBMCs. The chain employs TRBV28 and TRBJ2-7, with a possible D match to TRBD1 (6 bases). The CDR3 region has the DNA TGTGCCAGCACCGAATTTGGACAGTCCTACGAGCAGTACTTC. Translating it yields CASTEFGQSYEQYF.